The following is a T cell receptor beta chain sequence with its context. Under the authors' procedure: Amplifying reference gene primers gave estimates of nucleated cell counts. Measured with immunoSEQ multiplex PCR; TCRdb has only the in-frame clones, and not every one. That table gives V, J and clone size, and the DNA gave D and trimming. The sample holds over 200,000 clones, around nine tenths seen once. The source of the sample is a study of blood T cell repertoires in COVID-19. Across the study: Whether acute or convalescent, the COVID-19 samples came from the United States, Italy and Spain. T cells, B-cell-depleted T cells, or PBMCs supplied cDNA or gDNA.

The CDR3 is 14 amino acids. Germline V gives CDR1 MNHEY, CDR2 SVGAGI. V trimming: 6 bases; J trimming: 3 bases; junction bases outside the gene matches: 2. The genes are TRBV6-5 and TRBJ2-3; 11 positions match TRBD2. The receptor comes from a woman between 40 and 50 years old with acute or convalescent COVID-19. Sequenced: peripheral blood. Here the CDR3 DNA reads TGTGCCAGCAGCCGGACTAGCGGGACAGATACGCAGTATTTT. Its protein is CASSRTSGTDTQYF.